Presented here are 20 T cell receptor beta chains from one specimen sequenced in a study of T cells in tuberculosis. Clones were sequenced by immunoSEQ multiplex PCR, and TCRdb holds only the in-frame ones, with some missing. Of roughly 44,000 clones in the sample, about 95% were seen once. Sequenced sample: PBMCs. The receptor source for this set is a donor aged 10-29 years with latent tuberculosis or without tuberculosis infection.

The chain combines TRBV5-1 with TRBJ2-7, with 9 bases matching TRBD1. The CDR3 has 15 amino acids. J was trimmed by 4 bases and V by 4 bases; bases with no gene match: 9. Germline values: CDR1 SGHRS, CDR2 YFSETQ. CDR3 amino acids: CASSPTGTGLYEQYF. CDR3 nucleotide sequence: TGCGCCAGCAGCCCCACCGGGACAGGGTTATACGAGCAGTACTTC.

The rearrangement links TRBV14 to TRBJ2-5; no clear D gene. This CDR3 has 11 residues. V was clipped by 4 bases and J by 7 bases, with 7 bases between them. Germline CDR1 SGHDN, CDR2 FVKESK. Here the CDR3 DNA reads TGTGCCAGCAGCCCGGGTGGGACCCAGTACTTC. As protein: CASSPGGTQYF.

The chain combines TRBV5-1 with TRBJ1-1, with TRBD1 identical over 11 bases. The germline V gene encodes CDR1 SGHRS and CDR2 YFSETQ. Germline trimming cut 3 bases from V and 9 bases from J; bases unmatched to any gene: 4. CDR3 length: 13 residues. CDR3 residues: CASSWDRGAKAFF. The CDR3 DNA sequence: TGCGCCAGCAGCTGGGACAGGGGGGCGAAAGCTTTCTTT.

The V call is TRBV7-9, the J call TRBJ2-2, with 8 bases lining up with TRBD1. The V gene's germline CDR1 is SEHNR and CDR2 FQNEAQ (reference sequence). The CDR3 runs to 17 residues. J lost 3 bases, V lost 6 bases, and 12 bases had no gene match. CDR3 in amino acids: CASRRRTGRQDTGELFF. Here the CDR3 DNA reads TGTGCCAGCAGACGACGGACAGGGCGGCAAGACACCGGGGAGCTGTTTTTT.

This clone was found once. The gene calls are TRBV2 and TRBJ2-7, with D uncertain. V was shortened by 1 base and J by 6 bases, with 7 bases between the two germline ends. CDR1 is SNHLY, CDR2 FYNNEI, per germline. This CDR3 has 12 amino acids. Written as DNA, the CDR3 is TGTGCCAGCAGTGAAGGGGCTCGCGAGCAGTACTTC. As protein: CASSEGAREQYF.

The chain is built from TRBV18 and TRBJ1-2; unclear D gene. Germline V CDR1 and CDR2: KGHSH, LQKENI. The CDR3 is made up of 16 amino acids. V was pared by 3 bases and J by 8 bases, with 22 bases between. CDR3 DNA sequence: TGTGCCAGCTCACCGTCAGACTACATACTACTAAGAGGCTACACCTTC. Translated: CASSPSDYILLRGYTF. Combining the CDR3 with reference TRBV18 and TRBJ1-2 gives the whole variable domain NAGVMQNPRHLVRRRGQEARLRCSPMKGHSHVYWYRQLPEEGLKFMVYLQKENIIDESGMPKERFSAEFPKEGPSILRIQQVVRGDSAAYFCASSPSDYILLRGYTFGSGTRLTVV.

CDR3 loop: CASRRGIEAFF. The CDR3 DNA reads as TGTGCCAGCAGAAGGGGTATTGAAGCTTTCTTT. The chain is built from TRBV6-1 and TRBJ1-1, with TRBD1 as a possible D gene (5 bases). Looked up from germline, CDR1 is MNHNS and CDR2 is SASEGT. V lost 6 bases to trimming and J lost 7 bases, with 9 bases between them. The CDR3 totals 11 residues.

The chain couples TRBV25-1 to TRBJ2-1; TRBD2 matches at 10 bases. The CDR3 contains 18 residues. J was trimmed by 10 bases and V by 1 base; bases with no gene match: 16. Germline CDR1 is MGHDK and CDR2 is SYGVNS. The CDR3, as DNA: TGTGCCAGCAGTGAATTAACATCAGCGGGAGGGTTTAGTTACGAGCAGTTCTTC. Its protein is CASSELTSAGGFSYEQFF.

This CDR3 is CASSEVGQGLDTQYF. The CDR3 DNA follows: TGCGCCAGCAGTGAAGTGGGACAGGGATTAGATACGCAGTATTTT. The chain joins TRBV10-2 to TRBJ2-3; 9 bases line up with TRBD1. Germline CDR1 is WSHSY and CDR2 is SAAADI. The CDR3 is made up of 15 amino acids. After removal of 3 bases from V and 5 bases from J, the junction contained 6 bases not matched to a gene.

This clone is a singleton in its sample. This chain joins TRBV10-3 and TRBJ2-1; 11 bases line up with TRBD1. The CDR3 runs 15 residues. Germline V CDR1 and CDR2: ENHRY, SYGVKD. Trimming took 6 bases from V and 7 from J; bases not matched to a gene: 8. The CDR3 sequence is CAISKRTGGENEQFF. In nucleotides, the CDR3 is TGTGCCATCAGCAAGAGGACAGGGGGCGAGAATGAGCAGTTCTTC.

This rearrangement joins TRBV29-1 to TRBJ1-1, with D possibly matching TRBD1 (6 bases). V lost 5 bases to trimming and J lost 1 base, with 8 bases between them. The germline V gene encodes CDR1 SQVTM and CDR2 ANQGSEA. This CDR3 is 12 amino acids long. CDR3 region: CSVLGQNTEAFF. For the CDR3, the DNA is TGCAGCGTTCTGGGACAGAACACTGAAGCTTTCTTT.

The chain employs TRBV25-1 and TRBJ2-3; 10 bases align to TRBD2. In germline, CDR1 is MGHDK, CDR2 SYGVNS. The junction had 7 bases not matched to a gene; V was cut back by 2 bases and J by 2 bases. This CDR3 comprises 17 residues. The CDR3 region has the DNA TGTGCCAGCAGTGAAAAACTAGCGGGATCCCTCACAGATACGCAGTATTTT. Translating it yields CASSEKLAGSLTDTQYF.

V gene TRBV6-1 combines with J gene TRBJ1-1, with 7 bases aligning to TRBD1. The CDR3 runs 14 residues. Germline V gives CDR1 MNHNS, CDR2 SASEGT. Trimming removed 6 bases from V and 0 bases from J; junction bases left unmatched: 4. Here the CDR3 DNA reads TGTGCCAGCAGGCTACAGGGGATGAACACTGAAGCTTTCTTT. Translation: CASRLQGMNTEAFF.

The chain links TRBV6-5 to TRBJ2-1; D perhaps matches TRBD2 (6 bases). The CDR3 runs to 14 residues. Germline V gene sequence: CDR1 MNHEY, CDR2 SVGAGI. V was clipped by 2 bases and J by 7 bases, with 12 bases between them. CDR3 DNA: TGTGCCAGCAGTTACCCCGGAGGGGTGAATGAGCAGTTCTTC. Encoded protein: CASSYPGGVNEQFF.

This clone was counted only a few times. This chain uses TRBV6-5 with TRBJ1-6; possible D gene TRBD1, 6 bases. V lost 7 bases to trimming and J lost 7 bases, with 8 bases between them. The CDR3 is 12 amino acids. The germline CDR1 and CDR2 sequences are MNHEY and SVGAGI. The CDR3 loop reads CASTGANSPLHF. DNA of the CDR3: TGTGCCAGCACAGGGGCGAATTCACCCCTCCACTTT.

The genes are TRBV27 and TRBJ2-7; D is unclear. The CDR3 runs 14 residues. The germline V gene encodes CDR1 MNHEY and CDR2 SMNVEV (reference sequence). V was shortened by 0 bases and J by 0 bases, with 6 bases between the two germline ends. The CDR3, as DNA: TGTGCCAGCAGTTTATCGGGCACCTCCTACGAGCAGTACTTC. It codes for CASSLSGTSYEQYF.

This rearrangement joins TRBV6-1 to TRBJ2-7; 8 bases align to TRBD2. CDR3 length: 13 residues. Germline CDR1 reads MNHNS; CDR2 reads SASEGT. Trimming removed 7 bases from V and 0 bases from J; junction bases left unmatched: 2. CDR3 sequence (DNA): TGTGCCAGCACGGGAGGGAGCTCCTACGAGCAGTACTTC. Encoded protein: CASTGGSSYEQYF.

The chain recombines TRBV5-1 with TRBJ1-1; 7 bases map to TRBD1. V was pared by 7 bases and J by 4 bases, with 13 bases of the junction left unmatched. The CDR3 has 15 amino acids. Germline CDR1 SGHRS, CDR2 YFSETQ. CDR3: CASESGGMMSTEAFF. Written as DNA, the CDR3 is TGCGCCAGCGAGTCAGGGGGGATGATGAGCACTGAAGCTTTCTTT. The full variable domain, its missing parts supplied by reference TRBV5-1 and TRBJ1-1, is KAGVTQTPRYLIKTRGQQVTLSCSPISGHRSVSWYQQTPGQGLQFLFEYFSETQRNKGNFPGRFSGRQFSNSRSEMNVSTLELGDSALYLCASESGGMMSTEAFFGQGTRLTVV.

This chain joins TRBV7-2 and TRBJ1-2, with D perhaps matching TRBD1 (5 bases). Looked up from germline, CDR1 is SGHTA and CDR2 is FQGNSA. This CDR3 comprises 13 residues. Trimming pared 1 base from V and 8 bases from J, leaving 11 bases between. The CDR3 reads CASSLGAGRGYTF. In nucleotides, the CDR3 is TGTGCCAGCAGCTTAGGGGCAGGGCGGGGCTACACCTTC.

V usage is TRBV7-6 and J usage is TRBJ2-2, with 11 positions matching TRBD1. The CDR3 has 19 amino acids. CDR1 is SGHVS, CDR2 FNYEAQ, per germline. The J segment lost 6 bases and the V segment lost 5 bases, leaving 17 bases of the junction unmatched. The CDR3 loop is CASSLPGQGDYSDAGELFF. As DNA, the CDR3 is TGTGCCAGCAGCCTACCGGGACAGGGGGATTATTCGGACGCCGGGGAGCTGTTTTTT.